This T cell receptor beta chain was obtained from a study of graft-versus-host responses after intestinal transplantation. At the level of the study: Each transplant was multivisceral, liver-intestinal, or isolated intestinal. All recipients were given anti-thymocyte globulin induction, and tacrolimus and steroids were then administered for roughly 3 years.

Germline V gene lookup returns CDR1 SGHAT and CDR2 FQNNGV. The CDR3 length is 15 residues. The V end lost 3 bases, the J end lost 6 bases, and 15 bases lay between the germline ends. Study-wide points: Ileal or blood samples showed some GvH clones first, and such clones were also found in recipient marrow.

Details on this clone: The antigen is not known.

Libraries were prepared by immunoSEQ multiplex PCR; TCRdb keeps only in-frame clonotypes and omits some of them. This sample has more than 95,000 clones, with 90% found just once. The TCR was taken from a human donor who received an intestinal transplant. The chain carries TRBV11-2 and TRBJ2-1, with a possible D match to TRBD2 (6 bases). Sequencing was performed on unstimulated CD4+ T cells sorted from spleen or lymph node cells, taken before intestinal transplant. CDR3 DNA: TGTGCCAGCAGCTTGGAAGGACTAAGGGCCAATGAGCAGTTCTTC. It specifies CASSLEGLRANEQFF.